This note documents a single T cell receptor beta chain sequence. The antigen is not known. Second-dose intervals of approximately 4 or approximately 12 weeks were pooled. The data stem from a study of T cell responses to AZD1222 COVID-19 vaccine. Overall study results and limits: Close to half of spike-specific TCRs reportedly recognize unmutated variant regions.

Trimming shortened V by 1 base and J by 3 bases, and 13 bases separated the two germline ends. Germline-derived CDR1 and CDR2 are SGHAT and FQNNGV. The length of the CDR3 is 16 residues. Measured with immunoSEQ multiplex PCR; TCRdb has only the in-frame clones, and not every one. The repertoire has some 100,000 clones, roughly 92% of them found once; the top ten carry roughly 3%. This TCR was recovered from an adult who received the AZD1222 COVID-19 vaccine. Sequences were derived from peripheral blood, sampled 28 days after the second AZD1222 dose. This chain connects TRBV11-2 to TRBJ2-1; weak D call: TRBD1 (5 bases). CDR3 amino acids: CASSLVTGRGYNEQFF. DNA for the CDR3: TGTGCCAGCAGCTTAGTCACGGGTAGGGGCTACAATGAGCAGTTCTTC.